These T cell receptor beta chains were read from a single sample in a study of blood T cell repertoires in COVID-19. Assay: immunoSEQ multiplex PCR; the TCRdb copy retains only in-frame clones and omits some. The table records some 530,000 clones, 88% of them present only once. The sequenced material came from PBMCs or T cells enriched from blood (not recorded which). These receptors were obtained from a woman aged 55 to 70 who had recovered from COVID-19. The CDR3 runs from the conserved cysteine through the conserved F or W. D genes are given only for firm matches.

V: TRBV5-1
J: TRBJ2-5
D: NA
DNA: TGCGCCAGCAGCTTCGGAGGTAACTGGCAAGAGACCCAGTACTTC
CDR3: CASSFGGNWQETQYF

V: TRBV30
J: TRBJ1-5
D: NA
DNA: TGTGCCTGGAGTGTAGGTAAGGGGAATCAGCCCCAGCATTTT
CDR3: CAWSVGKGNQPQHF

V: TRBV6-5
J: TRBJ2-2
D: TRBD2
DNA: TGTGCCAGCAGTTACACTAGCGGAAACACCGGGGAGCTGTTTTTT
CDR3: CASSYTSGNTGELFF

V: TRBV5-6
J: TRBJ2-7
D: TRBD1
DNA: TGTGCCAGCAGCTATGCTGGGACAGTCTACGAGCAGTACTTC
CDR3: CASSYAGTVYEQYF

V: TRBV5-6
J: TRBJ2-4
D: TRBD1
DNA: TGTGCCAGCAGCGGCCGGGACAGGGGTGAAAACATTCAGTACTTC
CDR3: CASSGRDRGENIQYF

V: TRBV3-1/TRBV3-2
J: TRBJ2-2
D: TRBD1
DNA: TGTGCCAGCAGCCTAGAAGGGGGCAGCGGGGAGCTGTTTTTT
CDR3: CASSLEGGSGELFF

V: TRBV10-3
J: TRBJ2-5
D: TRBD2
DNA: TGTGCCGCCGGCGGCGGGGGGGCAGGAGGGGAGACCCAGTACTTC
CDR3: CAAGGGGAGGETQYF

V: TRBV27
J: TRBJ2-5
D: TRBD2
DNA: TGTGCCAGCAGCCCCCTCCTTCGGGGGGGTTATTACCAAGAGACCCAGTACTTC
CDR3: CASSPLLRGGYYQETQYF

V: TRBV28
J: TRBJ2-4
D: NA
DNA: TGTGCCAGCGGCGGGACCAATCACATTCAGTACTTC
CDR3: CASGGTNHIQYF

V: TRBV24-1
J: TRBJ1-2
D: TRBD1
DNA: TGTGCCACCAGTGCCTCTGACAGGGCGGACTATGGCTACACCTTC
CDR3: CATSASDRADYGYTF

V: TRBV4-2
J: TRBJ2-2
D: NA
DNA: TGTGCCAGCAGCCCGATGGCGGGGGCCCTTTCCGGGGAGCTGTTTTTT
CDR3: CASSPMAGALSGELFF

V: TRBV19
J: TRBJ1-4
D: TRBD1
DNA: TGTGCCAGTAGTGGGAGGACAGGGGATGGTTTAGGAGTTGCAACTAATGAAAAACTGTTTTTT
CDR3: CASSGRTGDGLGVATNEKLFF

V: TRBV25-1
J: TRBJ2-3
D: TRBD2
DNA: TGTGCCAGCAGTGAATGGGGAGGGAGTCCTGCAGATACGCAGTATTTT
CDR3: CASSEWGGSPADTQYF